This TCR beta chain was obtained from a study of blood T cell repertoires in COVID-19. The wider study: Acute-phase and convalescent COVID-19 samples originated in the United States, Italy and Spain. From T cells, B-cell-depleted T cells, or PBMCs came the material, which was cDNA or gDNA.

This CDR3 region has 12 residues. Deletions cut 4 bases from V and 7 bases from J, with 9 bases between. CDR1 LNHNV and CDR2 YYDKDF come from the germline V gene (reference sequence). As handled by the study authors: Estimates of nucleated cell counts were drawn from the amplification of reference gene primers. The method was immunoSEQ multiplex PCR; TCRdb's version includes in-frame clones alone and lacks a portion of them. V and J calls plus clone size are reproduced from that table; the DNA served to infer D and trimming. Among 200,000 to 250,000 clones listed, around nine tenths were seen once. Input material: peripheral blood. The TCR sequence derives from a woman aged 60-70 years with acute or convalescent COVID-19. The V and J genes are TRBV15 and TRBJ2-3; possibly TRBD1 for D (5 bases). The CDR3 coding sequence is TGTGCCACCAGCACTCGACAGTATACGCAGTATTTT. Translated: CATSTRQYTQYF.